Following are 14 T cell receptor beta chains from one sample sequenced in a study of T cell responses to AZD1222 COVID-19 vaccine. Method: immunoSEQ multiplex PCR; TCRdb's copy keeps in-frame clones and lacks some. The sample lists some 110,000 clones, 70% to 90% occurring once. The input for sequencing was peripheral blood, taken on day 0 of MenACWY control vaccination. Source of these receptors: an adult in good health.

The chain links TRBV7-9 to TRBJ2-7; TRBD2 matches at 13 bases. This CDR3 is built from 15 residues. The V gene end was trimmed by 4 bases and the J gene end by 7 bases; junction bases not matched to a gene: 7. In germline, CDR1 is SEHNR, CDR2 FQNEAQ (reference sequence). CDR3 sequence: CASSSSPGLAGEQYF. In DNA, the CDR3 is TGTGCCAGCAGCTCGTCTCCGGGACTAGCGGGGGAGCAGTACTTC.

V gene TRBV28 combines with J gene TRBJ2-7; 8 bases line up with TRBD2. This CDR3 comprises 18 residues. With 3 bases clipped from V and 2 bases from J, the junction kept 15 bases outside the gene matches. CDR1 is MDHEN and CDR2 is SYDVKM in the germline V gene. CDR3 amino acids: CASSLTVWGGGPPYEQYF. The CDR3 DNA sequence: TGTGCCAGCAGTTTGACGGTGTGGGGCGGGGGGCCCCCCTACGAGCAGTACTTC.

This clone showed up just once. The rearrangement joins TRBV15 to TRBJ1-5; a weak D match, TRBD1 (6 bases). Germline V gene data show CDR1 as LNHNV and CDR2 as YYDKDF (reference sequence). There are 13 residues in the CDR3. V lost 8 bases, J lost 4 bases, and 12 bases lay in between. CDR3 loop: CATGGQANQPQHF. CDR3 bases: TGTGCCACCGGGGGGCAGGCGAATCAGCCCCAGCATTTT.

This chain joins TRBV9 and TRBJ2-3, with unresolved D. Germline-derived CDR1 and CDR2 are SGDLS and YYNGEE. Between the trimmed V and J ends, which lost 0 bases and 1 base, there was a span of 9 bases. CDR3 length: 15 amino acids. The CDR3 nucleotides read TGTGCCAGCAGCGTAGCCTCCATCCGCACAGATACGCAGTATTTT. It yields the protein CASSVASIRTDTQYF.

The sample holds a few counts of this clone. CDR3 sequence (DNA): TGTGCCAGCAGCCACCTCCCACCCGGGACAGCTGGCTACACCTTC. This codes for CASSHLPPGTAGYTF. The chain joins TRBV4-2 to TRBJ1-2, with 7 bases identical to TRBD1. V shed 3 bases and J 7 bases; nucleotides not matched to a gene: 11. This CDR3 spans 15 amino acids. Germline V lookup: CDR1 LGHNA, CDR2 YNFKEQ.

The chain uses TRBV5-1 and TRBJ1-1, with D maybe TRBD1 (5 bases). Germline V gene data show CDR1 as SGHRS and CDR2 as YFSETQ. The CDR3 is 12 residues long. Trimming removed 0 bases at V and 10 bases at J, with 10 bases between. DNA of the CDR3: TGCGCCAGCAGCTTGGAAGTGGGGCGAGCTTTCTTT. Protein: CASSLEVGRAFF.

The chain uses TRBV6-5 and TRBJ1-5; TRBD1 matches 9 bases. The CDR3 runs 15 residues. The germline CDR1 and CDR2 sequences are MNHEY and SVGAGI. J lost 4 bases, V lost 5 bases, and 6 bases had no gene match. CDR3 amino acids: CASSRTGDRNQPQHF. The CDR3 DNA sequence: TGTGCCAGCAGTAGGACAGGGGACCGGAATCAGCCCCAGCATTTT.

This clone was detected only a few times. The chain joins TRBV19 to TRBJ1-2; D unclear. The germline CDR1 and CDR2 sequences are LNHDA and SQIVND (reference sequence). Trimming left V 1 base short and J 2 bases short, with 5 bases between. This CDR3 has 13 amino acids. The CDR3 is CASSIGKNYGYTF. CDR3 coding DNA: TGTGCCAGTAGTATAGGGAAGAACTATGGCTACACCTTC.

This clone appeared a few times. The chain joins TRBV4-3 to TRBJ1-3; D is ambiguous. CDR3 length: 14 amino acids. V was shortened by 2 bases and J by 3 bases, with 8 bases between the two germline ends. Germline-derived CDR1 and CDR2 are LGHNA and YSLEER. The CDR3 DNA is TGCGCCAGCAGCCAAAGTGCTATTGGAAACACCATATATTTT. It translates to CASSQSAIGNTIYF.

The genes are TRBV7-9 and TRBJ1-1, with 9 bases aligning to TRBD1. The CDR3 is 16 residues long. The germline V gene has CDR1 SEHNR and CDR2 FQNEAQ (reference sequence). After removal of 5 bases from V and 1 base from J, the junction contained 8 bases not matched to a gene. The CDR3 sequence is CASSHRTGDRNTEAFF. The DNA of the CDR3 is TGTGCCAGCAGCCACCGGACAGGGGACCGGAACACTGAAGCTTTCTTT.

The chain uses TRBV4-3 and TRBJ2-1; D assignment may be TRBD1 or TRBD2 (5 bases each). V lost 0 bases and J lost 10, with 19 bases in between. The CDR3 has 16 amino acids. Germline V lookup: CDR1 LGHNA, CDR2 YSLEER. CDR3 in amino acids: CASSQDRWGLGEEQFF. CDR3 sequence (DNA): TGCGCCAGCAGCCAAGATCGGTGGGGGTTGGGGGAAGAGCAGTTCTTC.

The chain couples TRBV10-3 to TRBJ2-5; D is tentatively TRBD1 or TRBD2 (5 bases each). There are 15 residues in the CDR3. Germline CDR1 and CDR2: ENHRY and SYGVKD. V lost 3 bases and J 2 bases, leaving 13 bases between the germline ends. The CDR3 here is CAISDSGTLQETQYF. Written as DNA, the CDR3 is TGTGCCATCAGTGACTCGGGGACCTTACAAGAGACCCAGTACTTC.

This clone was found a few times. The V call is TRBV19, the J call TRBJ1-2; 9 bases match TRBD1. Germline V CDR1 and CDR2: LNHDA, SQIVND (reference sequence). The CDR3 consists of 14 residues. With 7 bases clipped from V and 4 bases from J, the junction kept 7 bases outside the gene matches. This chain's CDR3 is CASTLPGQGYGYTF. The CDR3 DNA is TGTGCCAGTACCCTTCCGGGACAGGGCTATGGCTACACCTTC.

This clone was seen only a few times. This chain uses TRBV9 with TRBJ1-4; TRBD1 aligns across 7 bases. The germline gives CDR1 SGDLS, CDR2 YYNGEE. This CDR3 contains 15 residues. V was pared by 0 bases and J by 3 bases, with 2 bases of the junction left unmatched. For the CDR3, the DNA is TGTGCCAGCAGCGTAGGGGGACAGCCTAATGAAAAACTGTTTTTT. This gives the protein CASSVGGQPNEKLFF.